This T cell receptor (beta chain) was captured by sequencing in a study of T cells in Graves' hyperthyroidism and ophthalmopathy. Overall study findings and caveats: Ophthalmopathy cases were set apart from stable hyperthyroidism by a 13 V-J model.

This clonotype was seen at least ten times. Its antigen remains unknown. Amplified TCR beta CDR3 regions came from RNA transcripts. First-round RT-PCR with HTBI primers amplified the TCR CDR3 region. TCRdb ran MiXCR on the multiplex PCR reads and lists one entry per CDR3 protein. Of hundreds of thousands of distinct CDR3 sequences listed, about 35% are singletons. The V end was cut by 4 bases, the J end by 10 bases, with 14 bases between. Germline-derived CDR1 and CDR2 are ENHRY and SYGVKD. CDR3 size: 14 residues. The study left out patients who had uncontrolled infection, other autoimmune disease, pregnancy or lactation.

This chain joins TRBV10-3 and TRBJ1-6; tentative D call: TRBD1 (5 bases). This TCR was sampled from a woman aged 40 to 50 with Graves' hyperthyroidism. The sample was blood. The CDR3 DNA reads TGTGCCATCAGTGGCCGGGACGGGGGGTCACCCCTCCACTTT. Protein product: CAISGRDGGSPLHF.